Each of the 25 T cell receptor beta chains below was sequenced from the same sample in a study of response to subunit inactivated influenza vaccine (dated by TCRdb to the late 2010s). Preparation of the library involved RT-PCR. Sequencing took place on an Illumina HiSeq 2500. In TCRdb, the public reads were trimmed at Q25 with fastp and aligned with MiXCR, with productive beta chains retained. All rows with the same CDR3 protein become a single entry with the most common DNA and genes. The sample data list approximately 250,000 distinct CDR3 sequences, and 12% of these were observed just once. The ten largest account for 7.8% of the sample. The source material was non-naive T cells sorted from PBMCs, sampled 14 to 15 days before vaccination. The cell subset or site label for this specimen denotes: memory T cell fraction. These TCRs come from a middle-aged man who received an inactivated influenza vaccine. Donor details come from another sample of the same person, matched by shared clones.

This clonotype was counted many times. The chain recombines TRBV9 with TRBJ2-5; 7 positions agree with TRBD2. After removal of 2 bases from V and 4 bases from J, the junction contained 2 bases not matched to a gene. This CDR3 region has 13 residues. CDR1 and CDR2 (germline): SGDLS, YYNGEE. CDR3 sequence (DNA): TGTGCCAGCAGCGTTTCTAGCGGAGAGACCCAGTACTTC. Its translation: CASSVSSGETQYF.

This clonotype was counted ten times or more. The V and J genes are TRBV5-1 and TRBJ2-2; TRBD1 is a possible D gene (6 bases). Germline lookup yields CDR1 SGHRS and CDR2 YFSETQ. CDR3 size: 16 residues. Trimming pared 0 bases from V and 4 bases from J, leaving 13 bases between. CDR3 amino acids: CASSLDGGFGTGELFF. As DNA, the CDR3 is TGCGCCAGCAGCTTGGATGGGGGCTTTGGCACCGGGGAGCTGTTTTTT.

This clonotype was seen only a few times. This chain joins TRBV5-1 and TRBJ2-1, with D unresolved. This CDR3 has 13 amino acids. CDR1 is SGHRS, CDR2 YFSETQ, per germline. Trimming removed 0 bases from V and 6 bases from J, with 7 bases in between. Here the CDR3 DNA reads TGCGCCAGCAGCTTGGTTCCGAGCAATGAGCAGTTCTTC. Protein: CASSLVPSNEQFF.

There are a few counts of this clonotype. The gene calls are TRBV7-2 and TRBJ2-1; D might be TRBD1 (6 bases). The CDR3 runs 12 residues. Trimming shortened V by 3 bases and J by 12 bases, and 12 bases separated the two germline ends. Per the germline V gene, CDR1 is SGHTA and CDR2 is FQGNSA. This CDR3 reads CASSFQARGQFF. CDR3 nucleotide sequence: TGTGCCAGCAGCTTTCAGGCCAGGGGGCAGTTCTTC.

A few counts support this clonotype. This sequence joins TRBV29-1 and TRBJ2-7; possibly TRBD2 for D (7 bases). The CDR3 has 16 residues. Trimming pared 6 bases from V and 3 bases from J, leaving 24 bases between. Germline V gives CDR1 SQVTM, CDR2 ANQGSEA. The CDR3 sequence is CSVAPAGKGGFYEQYF. The CDR3 DNA follows: TGCAGCGTCGCACCCGCCGGGAAGGGGGGGTTCTACGAGCAGTACTTC.

In its sample, this clonotype was seen many times. This chain joins TRBV5-1 and TRBJ2-3, with 13 positions matching TRBD2. This CDR3 has 17 amino acids. CDR1 SGHRS and CDR2 YFSETQ come from the germline V gene. V shed 0 bases and J 6 bases; nucleotides not matched to a gene: 7. CDR3 sequence: CASSLGTSGSGLDTQYF. CDR3 bases: TGCGCCAGCAGCTTGGGGACTAGCGGGAGTGGTTTGGATACGCAGTATTTT.

Worth noting for this clonotype: This may be a read error, as it is one base from a much larger clone. The chain couples TRBV30 to TRBJ1-1; D is perhaps TRBD1 (6 bases). This CDR3 has 17 residues. Per the germline V gene, CDR1 is GTSNPN and CDR2 is SVGIG (reference sequence). The CDR3 sequence: CAWSVQRTASMNTEAYF. CDR3 bases: TGTGCCTGGAGTGTGCAAAGGACAGCATCCATGAACACTGAAGCTTACTTT.

The sample holds a few counts of this clonotype. V is TRBV5-5 and J is TRBJ2-2; tentative D call: TRBD2 (5 bases). CDR1 is SGHKS and CDR2 is YYEKEE in the germline V gene (reference sequence). The CDR3 is made up of 15 amino acids. V shed 4 bases and J shed 0 bases, with 10 bases lying between them. CDR3 loop: CASSPRGSNTGELFF. The CDR3 DNA is TGTGCCAGCAGCCCCCGGGGATCGAACACCGGGGAGCTGTTTTTT. Full variable domain (remainder filled in from reference TRBV5-5 and TRBJ2-2): DAGVTQSPTHLIKTRGQQVTLRCSPISGHKSVSWYQQVLGQGPQFIFQYYEKEERGRGNFPDRFSARQFPNYSSELNVNALLLGDSALYLCASSPRGSNTGELFFGEGSRLTVL.

This clonotype has a handful of counts. V gene TRBV5-1 combines with J gene TRBJ2-1, with TRBD2 matching 9 bases. The trim removed 7 bases at V and 7 bases at J, leaving 18 bases unmatched. The length of the CDR3 is 17 residues. Germline values: CDR1 SGHRS, CDR2 YFSETQ. CDR3 nucleotides: TGCGCCAGCTCAGGTGGGGCTAGCGGGGTTTTCTGGAATGAGCAGTTCTTC. As protein: CASSGGASGVFWNEQFF.

V usage is TRBV20-1 and J usage is TRBJ2-7, with 8 positions matching TRBD2. Looked up from germline, CDR1 is DFQATT and CDR2 is SNEGSKA (reference sequence). The ends lost 3 bases at V and 5 bases at J; junction bases unmatched: 15. The CDR3 is 16 amino acids. The chain's CDR3 is CSASKGYSGKGNEQYF. CDR3 nucleotides: TGCAGTGCTAGTAAGGGGTATAGCGGGAAGGGGAACGAGCAGTACTTC.

In its sample, this clonotype was seen many times. The J gene is TRBJ1-5, the V gene TRBV5-1; no firm D call. This CDR3 spans 13 amino acids. V was cut by 4 bases and J by 8 bases, with 13 bases left in between. Germline loops: CDR1 SGHRS, CDR2 YFSETQ. CDR3 DNA: TGCGCCAGCAGCCGTCTTACCGGGGAGCCCCAGCATTTT. Translation gives CASSRLTGEPQHF.

This chain uses TRBV6-5 with TRBJ2-1; D remains ambiguous. Trimming left V 2 bases short and J 2 bases short, with 4 bases between. Germline-derived CDR1 and CDR2 are MNHEY and SVGAGI. CDR3 length: 13 residues. The CDR3 sequence is CASSYTTYNEQFF. CDR3 nucleotide sequence: TGTGCCAGCAGTTACACGACCTACAATGAGCAGTTCTTC.

This clonotype was seen repeatedly, ten times or more. One end of the junction fails to match germline, which may point to a read error. This chain connects TRBV7-7 to TRBJ2-1; tentatively, D is TRBD2 (5 bases). CDR1 and CDR2 (germline): SSHAT, FNYEAQ (reference sequence). This CDR3 has 14 amino acids. The CDR3 reads CASSLRGTYNEQFF. The CDR3 region has the DNA TGTGCTAGCAGCTTACGGGGTACATACAATGAGCAGTTCTTC.

The chain is built from TRBV6-5 and TRBJ1-2, with D maybe TRBD1 (5 bases). The CDR3 totals 14 residues. CDR1 and CDR2 from the germline V gene are MNHEY and SVGAGI. Between the trimmed V and J ends, which lost 2 bases and 2 bases, there was a span of 9 bases. The CDR3 DNA follows: TGTGCCAGCAGTTACCGTCGGACAAACTATGGCTACACCTTC. Translated, it gives CASSYRRTNYGYTF.

The chain uses TRBV7-9 and TRBJ2-1; 8 positions match TRBD2. The V and J ends lost 2 bases and 3 bases, in that order; junction bases with no gene match: 3. CDR1 is SEHNR and CDR2 is FQNEAQ in the germline V gene (reference sequence). CDR3 size: 15 residues. The CDR3 loop is CASSLPGGLYNEQFF. The CDR3 DNA is TGTGCCAGCAGCTTACCGGGAGGGCTCTACAATGAGCAGTTCTTC.

At least ten counts were recorded for this clonotype. V is TRBV7-2 and J is TRBJ2-7; possible D gene TRBD2, 7 bases. This CDR3 comprises 14 residues. V was trimmed by 0 bases and J by 4 bases, leaving 10 bases between them. The V gene's germline CDR1 is SGHTA and CDR2 FQGNSA. For the CDR3, the DNA is TGTGCCAGCAGCTTAGCGGGGGGGCTTTACGAGCAGTACTTC. It codes for CASSLAGGLYEQYF. The variable domain in full, completed from reference TRBV7-2 and TRBJ2-7, reads GAGVSQSPSNKVTEKGKDVELRCDPISGHTALYWYRQSLGQGLEFLIYFQGNSAPDKSGLPSDRFSAERTGGSVSTLTIQRTQQEDSAVYLCASSLAGGLYEQYFGPGTRLTVT.

V is TRBV20-1 and J is TRBJ1-4; D uncertain. This CDR3 is built from 14 residues. CDR1 DFQATT and CDR2 SNEGSKA come from the germline V gene (reference sequence). V shed 1 base and J shed 7 bases, with 13 bases lying between them. The DNA for the CDR3 is TGCAGTGCTAGAGGGGGTATTACTCTTGAAAAACTGTTTTTT. Protein sequence: CSARGGITLEKLFF.

This clonotype was counted only a few times. The chain carries TRBV11-3 and TRBJ2-3, with D perhaps matching TRBD2 (6 bases). CDR3 length: 17 amino acids. V lost 5 bases, J lost 4 bases, and 22 bases lay in between. Per the germline V gene, CDR1 is SGHNT and CDR2 is YENEEA. The CDR3 bases are TGTGCCAGCAGCCACCCTTCAAGTGTGGGAGGAGCAGATACGCAGTATTTT. This gives the protein CASSHPSSVGGADTQYF.

This clonotype was seen at least ten times. The chain couples TRBV12-3 or TRBV12-4 to TRBJ2-1; perhaps TRBD2 as D (5 bases). The V gene lost 2 bases and the J gene lost 3 bases, with 11 bases spanning the gap. The CDR3 runs to 15 residues. In nucleotides, the CDR3 is TGTGCCAGCAGTTTACAAGCGGTCAACTACAATGAGCAGTTCTTC. It specifies CASSLQAVNYNEQFF.

The chain links TRBV7-6 to TRBJ2-7; D is perhaps TRBD2 (6 bases). The CDR3 extends over 16 amino acids. The germline gives CDR1 SGHVS, CDR2 FNYEAQ. Trimming took off 2 bases at V and 3 bases at J, with 17 bases between the two ends. The chain's CDR3 is CASSLSEAGNFYEQYF. The CDR3 DNA is TGTGCCAGCAGCTTATCCGAAGCGGGTAACTTCTACGAGCAGTACTTC.

Here the CDR3 DNA reads TGCAGTGCTAGTCGTCCCGGGAGGAGATACAATGAGCAGTTCTTC. Its protein product is CSASRPGRRYNEQFF. The V and J genes are TRBV20-1 and TRBJ2-1, with 7 bases identical to TRBD2. Losses at the gene ends were 3 bases for V and 4 bases for J; bases not matched to a gene: 9. The CDR3 is 15 residues long. CDR1 and CDR2 (germline): DFQATT, SNEGSKA (reference sequence).

This clonotype was picked up many times. The rearrangement links TRBV5-6 to TRBJ2-7; D is undetermined. V lost 0 bases to trimming and J lost 0 bases, with 7 bases between them. The CDR3 loop spans 14 amino acids. The germline V gene encodes CDR1 SGHDT and CDR2 YYEEEE. The CDR3 region is CASSLGVSSYEQYF. The CDR3 coding sequence is TGTGCCAGCAGCTTGGGTGTCTCCTCCTACGAGCAGTACTTC.

This clonotype has more than one count but fewer than ten. The J gene is TRBJ1-1, the V gene TRBV29-1; no reliable D call. The CDR3 contains 12 residues. Per germline, CDR1 SQVTM and CDR2 ANQGSEA. With 2 bases removed from V and 1 base from J, the gap between germline ends came to 5 bases. In DNA form, the CDR3 reads TGCAGCGTTGAATACGGGAACACTGAAGCTTTCTTT. Its translation: CSVEYGNTEAFF.

This chain connects TRBV12-3 or TRBV12-4 to TRBJ2-7; 11 bases are shared with TRBD1. The V gene end was trimmed by 6 bases and the J gene end by 4 bases; junction bases not matched to a gene: 2. The CDR3 is 13 residues long. The CDR3 DNA sequence: TGTGCCAGCAGCGGACAGGGGGCTTACGAGCAGTACTTC. Translated, it gives CASSGQGAYEQYF.

This clonotype was counted a few times. The chain employs TRBV5-4 and TRBJ1-2; D is perhaps TRBD1 (5 bases). This CDR3 is 15 amino acids long. Germline loops: CDR1 SGHNT, CDR2 YYREEE (reference sequence). V was cut by 2 bases and J by 3 bases, with 14 bases left in between. The CDR3 sequence is CASSFGGEADYGYTF. CDR3 coding DNA: TGTGCCAGCAGCTTCGGAGGGGAGGCGGACTATGGCTACACCTTC.